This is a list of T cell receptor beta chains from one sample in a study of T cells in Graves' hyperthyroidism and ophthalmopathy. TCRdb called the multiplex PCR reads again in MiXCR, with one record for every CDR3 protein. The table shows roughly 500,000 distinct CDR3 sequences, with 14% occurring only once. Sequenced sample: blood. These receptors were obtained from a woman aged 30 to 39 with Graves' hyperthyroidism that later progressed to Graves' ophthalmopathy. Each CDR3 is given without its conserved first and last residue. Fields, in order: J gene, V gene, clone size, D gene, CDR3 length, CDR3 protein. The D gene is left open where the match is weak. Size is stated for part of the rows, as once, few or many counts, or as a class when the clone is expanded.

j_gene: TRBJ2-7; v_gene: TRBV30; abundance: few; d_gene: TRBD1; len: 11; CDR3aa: AWRIGQAPGQY
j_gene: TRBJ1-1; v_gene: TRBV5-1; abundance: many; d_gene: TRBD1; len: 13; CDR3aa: ASSLWTGANTEAF
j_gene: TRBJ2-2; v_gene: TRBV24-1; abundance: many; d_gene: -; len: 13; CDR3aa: ATSDFEGVPGELF
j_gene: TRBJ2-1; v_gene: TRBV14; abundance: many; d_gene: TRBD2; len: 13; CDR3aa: ASSRRFGEGNEQF
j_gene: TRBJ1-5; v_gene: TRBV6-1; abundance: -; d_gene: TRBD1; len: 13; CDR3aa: ASSPGQGNNQPQH
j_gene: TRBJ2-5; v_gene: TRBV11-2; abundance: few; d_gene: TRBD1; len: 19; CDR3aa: ASSLILRVGTGIRGRETQY
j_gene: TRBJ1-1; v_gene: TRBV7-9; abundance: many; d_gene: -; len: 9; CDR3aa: ASSLPGEAF
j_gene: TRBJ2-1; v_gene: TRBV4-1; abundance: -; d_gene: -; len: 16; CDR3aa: SSSPKGNRPLAYNEQF
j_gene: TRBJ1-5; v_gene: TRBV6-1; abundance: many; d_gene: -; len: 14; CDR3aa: ASSETRGRGNQPQH
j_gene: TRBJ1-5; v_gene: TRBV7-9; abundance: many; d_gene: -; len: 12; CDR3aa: ASSLATELQPQH
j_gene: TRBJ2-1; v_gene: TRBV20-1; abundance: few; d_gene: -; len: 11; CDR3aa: SARGLTGDEQF
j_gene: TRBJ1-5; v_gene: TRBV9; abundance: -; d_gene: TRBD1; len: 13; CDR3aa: ASSVGQGAHQPQH
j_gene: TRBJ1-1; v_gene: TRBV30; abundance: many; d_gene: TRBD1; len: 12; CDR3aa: AWKPGQTNTEAF
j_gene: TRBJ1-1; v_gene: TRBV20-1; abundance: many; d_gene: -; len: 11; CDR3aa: SASYGHDTEAF
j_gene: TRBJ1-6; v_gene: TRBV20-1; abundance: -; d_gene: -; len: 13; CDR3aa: SARLRGSRNSPLH
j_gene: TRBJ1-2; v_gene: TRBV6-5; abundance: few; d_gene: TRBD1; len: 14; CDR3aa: ASSYSRPGTGHGYT
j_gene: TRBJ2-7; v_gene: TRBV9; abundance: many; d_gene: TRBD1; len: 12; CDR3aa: ASSVRQGSYEQY
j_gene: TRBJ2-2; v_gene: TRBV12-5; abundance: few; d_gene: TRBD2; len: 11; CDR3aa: ASGPGGTGELF
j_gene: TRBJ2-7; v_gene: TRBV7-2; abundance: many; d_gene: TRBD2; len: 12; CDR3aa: ASRGLAGAYEQY
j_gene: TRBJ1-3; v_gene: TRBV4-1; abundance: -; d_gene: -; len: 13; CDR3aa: ASSQDRGSGNTIY
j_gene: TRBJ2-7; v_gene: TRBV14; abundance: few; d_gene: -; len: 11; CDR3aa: ASSQVRSYEQY
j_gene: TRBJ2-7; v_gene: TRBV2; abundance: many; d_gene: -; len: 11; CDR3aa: ASSGQGFYEQY
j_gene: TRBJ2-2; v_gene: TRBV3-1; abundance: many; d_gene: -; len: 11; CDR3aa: ASSRTNTGELF
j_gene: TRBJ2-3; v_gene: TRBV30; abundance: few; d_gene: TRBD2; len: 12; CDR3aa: AWDSGRGRDTQY
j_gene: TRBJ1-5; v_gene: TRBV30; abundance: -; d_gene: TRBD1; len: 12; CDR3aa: AWSFHRGHQPQH
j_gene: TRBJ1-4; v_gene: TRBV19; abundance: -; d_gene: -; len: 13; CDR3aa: ASSIRTGTNEKLF
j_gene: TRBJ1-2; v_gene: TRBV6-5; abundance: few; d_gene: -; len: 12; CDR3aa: ASSYSSGAYGYA
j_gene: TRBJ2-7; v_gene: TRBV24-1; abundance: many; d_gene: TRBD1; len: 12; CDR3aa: ATSAGTGPYEQY
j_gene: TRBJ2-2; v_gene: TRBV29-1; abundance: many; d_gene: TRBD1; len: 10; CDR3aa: SVTGGTGELF
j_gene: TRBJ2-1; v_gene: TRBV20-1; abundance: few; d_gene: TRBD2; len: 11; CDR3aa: SVWTSGSNEQF
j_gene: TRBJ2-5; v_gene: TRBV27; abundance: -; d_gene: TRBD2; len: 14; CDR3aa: ASKKGLAGAQETQY
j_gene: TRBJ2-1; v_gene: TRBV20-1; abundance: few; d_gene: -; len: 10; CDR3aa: SAKIGGQEQF
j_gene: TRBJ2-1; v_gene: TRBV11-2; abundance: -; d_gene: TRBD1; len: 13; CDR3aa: ASSLWDRGMDEQF
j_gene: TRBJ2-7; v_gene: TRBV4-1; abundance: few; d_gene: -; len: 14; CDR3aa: ASSQQLGDRKYEQY
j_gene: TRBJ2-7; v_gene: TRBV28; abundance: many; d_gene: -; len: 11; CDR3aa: ASSAGHLYEQY
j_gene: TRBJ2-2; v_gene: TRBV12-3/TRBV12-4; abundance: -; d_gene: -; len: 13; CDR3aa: ASSSGRGAAGELF
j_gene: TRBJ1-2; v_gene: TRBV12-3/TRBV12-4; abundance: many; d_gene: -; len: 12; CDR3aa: ASSDRVPDIGYT
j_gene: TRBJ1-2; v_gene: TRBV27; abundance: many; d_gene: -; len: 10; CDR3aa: ASSPGIDGYT
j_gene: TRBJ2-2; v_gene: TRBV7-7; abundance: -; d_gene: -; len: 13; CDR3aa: ASSLGPHGSGELF
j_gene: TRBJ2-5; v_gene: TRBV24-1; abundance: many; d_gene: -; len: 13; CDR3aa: ATSDVGNRVQTQY
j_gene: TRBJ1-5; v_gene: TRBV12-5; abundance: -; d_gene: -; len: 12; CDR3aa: ASGLVEDLGPQH
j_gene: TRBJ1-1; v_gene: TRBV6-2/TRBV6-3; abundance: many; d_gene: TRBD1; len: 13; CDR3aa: ASGDRGRLNTEAF
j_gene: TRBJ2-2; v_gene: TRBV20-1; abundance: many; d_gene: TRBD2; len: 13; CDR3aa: SASGGGPRTGELF
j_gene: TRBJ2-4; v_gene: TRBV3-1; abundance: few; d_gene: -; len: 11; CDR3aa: ASSVRESGIQY
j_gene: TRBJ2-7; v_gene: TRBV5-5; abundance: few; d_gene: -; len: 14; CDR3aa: ASSSPGDTDSYEQY
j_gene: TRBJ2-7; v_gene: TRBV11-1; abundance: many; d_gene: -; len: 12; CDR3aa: ASSSRVSNYEQY
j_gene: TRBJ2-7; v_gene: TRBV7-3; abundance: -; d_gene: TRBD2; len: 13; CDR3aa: ASSPDGRAAYEQY
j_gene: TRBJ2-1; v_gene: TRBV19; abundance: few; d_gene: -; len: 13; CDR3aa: ASSLDWPTYNEQF
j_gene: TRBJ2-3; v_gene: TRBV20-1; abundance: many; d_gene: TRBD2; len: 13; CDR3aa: SAKSQGLSTDTQY
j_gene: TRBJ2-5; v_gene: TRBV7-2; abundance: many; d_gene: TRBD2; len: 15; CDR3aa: ASSLVSGGGPQETQY
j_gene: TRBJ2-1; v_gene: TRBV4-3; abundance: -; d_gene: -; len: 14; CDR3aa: ASSQYLIGSYNEQF
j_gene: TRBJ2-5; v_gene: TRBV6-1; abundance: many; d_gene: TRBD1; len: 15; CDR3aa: ASSEISGTDIQETQY
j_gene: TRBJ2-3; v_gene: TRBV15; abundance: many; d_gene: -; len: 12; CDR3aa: ATKGDPSTDTQY
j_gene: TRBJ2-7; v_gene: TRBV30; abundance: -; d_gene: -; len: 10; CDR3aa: AWSVGTWEQY
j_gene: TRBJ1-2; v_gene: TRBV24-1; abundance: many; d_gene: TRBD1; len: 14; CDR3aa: ATSDSAGGQNYGYT
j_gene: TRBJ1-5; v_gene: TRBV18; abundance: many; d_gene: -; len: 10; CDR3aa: ASSQGEQPQH
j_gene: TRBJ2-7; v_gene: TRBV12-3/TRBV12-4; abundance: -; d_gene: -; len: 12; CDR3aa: ASSRTSVLYEQY
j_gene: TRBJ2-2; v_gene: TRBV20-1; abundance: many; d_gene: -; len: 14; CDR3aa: SARPRWQGSTGELF
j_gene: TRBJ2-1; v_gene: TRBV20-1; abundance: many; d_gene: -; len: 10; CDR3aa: SASPGNHEQF
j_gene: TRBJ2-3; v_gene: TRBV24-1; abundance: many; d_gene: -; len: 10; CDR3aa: EGESSTDTQY